The 28 T cell receptor beta chains below all came from one sample that was sequenced in a study of shared clonotypes between healthy human individuals. Profiled with immunoSEQ multiplex PCR; TCRdb holds only in-frame clones, not every one. The sample includes some 2,100,000 clones, under 95% of them seen just once. It was CD45RO-negative cells, positively selected for CCR7, that made up naive CD8 cells, with terminally differentiated effector memory CD45RA+ cells excluded. The sequencing sample was made of naive CD8+ T cells from PBMCs. Source of these receptors: a man aged 18 to 30 in good health. Some clones in this sample may be carry-over from other donors' samples.

With regard to this clone: The same CDR3 arises from other DNA sequences in this sample as well. The gene calls are TRBV15 and TRBJ2-2, with unresolved D. Germline values: CDR1 LNHNV, CDR2 YYDKDF (reference sequence). The V and J ends lost 0 bases and 4 bases respectively, with 3 bases between them. The length of the CDR3 is 13 residues. The chain's CDR3 is CATSRDLTGELFF. The DNA for the CDR3 is TGTGCCACCAGCAGAGATCTCACCGGGGAGCTGTTTTTT.

The rearrangement joins TRBV5-4 to TRBJ1-1; D not resolved. This CDR3 has 13 amino acids. CDR1 and CDR2 from the germline V gene are SGHNT and YYREEE (reference sequence). V gave up 1 base and J gave up 3 bases, with 7 bases separating them. The CDR3 here is CASSLWEYTEAFF. DNA for the CDR3: TGTGCCAGCAGCTTGTGGGAATACACTGAAGCTTTCTTT. The full variable domain, in which reference TRBV5-4 and TRBJ1-1 provide the parts outside the CDR3, is ETGVTQSPTHLIKTRGQQVTLRCSSQSGHNTVSWYQQALGQGPQFIFQYYREEENGRGNFPPRFSGLQFPNYSSELNVNALELDDSALYLCASSLWEYTEAFFGQGTRLTVV.

The chain joins TRBV10-3 to TRBJ2-1; 12 nucleotides line up with TRBD2. After removal of 7 bases from V and 7 bases from J, the junction contained 8 bases not matched to a gene. Germline V gives CDR1 ENHRY, CDR2 SYGVKD. There are 15 residues in the CDR3. CDR3 residues: CAITRSTSGSNEQFF. In DNA form, the CDR3 reads TGTGCCATCACGAGGTCGACTAGCGGGAGTAATGAGCAGTTCTTC.

The chain joins TRBV6-1 to TRBJ2-1; TRBD1 matches at 7 bases. Germline lookup yields CDR1 MNHNS and CDR2 SASEGT. The CDR3 has 14 residues. With V trimmed by 11 bases and J by 5 bases, 12 bases remained unmatched. The chain's CDR3 is CAANGQAINNEQFF. The DNA of the CDR3 is TGTGCCGCCAACGGACAGGCCATAAACAATGAGCAGTTCTTC.

This clone was seen just once. In nucleotides, the CDR3 is TGTGCCAGCAGTTTACCGAGGGAGGTATTAGTCCTGCATGGCTACACCTTC. Its protein product is CASSLPREVLVLHGYTF. The chain employs TRBV28 and TRBJ1-2; the D is unclear. The CDR3 spans 17 residues. Trimming left V 2 bases short and J 6 bases short, with 22 bases between. CDR1 and CDR2 (germline): MDHEN, SYDVKM.

The gene calls are TRBV5-6 and TRBJ2-5; D is possibly TRBD1 or TRBD2 (5 bases each). V dropped 4 bases and J dropped 5 bases, with 15 bases sitting between them. Germline V CDR1 and CDR2: SGHDT, YYEEEE. This CDR3 spans 14 amino acids. The CDR3 DNA follows: TGTGCCAGCAGCACGCCTGGGGGTTGGGAGACCCAGTACTTC. As protein: CASSTPGGWETQYF.

The chain links TRBV10-2 to TRBJ1-3, with TRBD1 identical over 7 bases. Trimming took 6 bases from V and 0 from J; bases not matched to a gene: 5. Germline CDR1 is WSHSY and CDR2 is SAAADI. There are 15 residues in the CDR3. The CDR3 sequence is CASRANRGSGNTIYF. Written as DNA, the CDR3 is TGCGCCAGCAGGGCCAACAGGGGCTCTGGAAACACCATATATTTT.

This sequence joins TRBV29-1 and TRBJ2-3, with 10 bases aligning to TRBD2. The ends lost 6 bases at V and 6 bases at J; junction bases unmatched: 12. The CDR3 contains 15 residues. The germline V gene has CDR1 SQVTM and CDR2 ANQGSEA. CDR3 in DNA: TGCAGCGTCTCACTAGCGGGAATCTTTTCGGATACGCAGTATTTT. Its translation is CSVSLAGIFSDTQYF.

This clone was detected once. The chain links TRBV29-1 to TRBJ1-1; the match to TRBD1 covers 7 bases. Germline trimming cut 7 bases from V and 4 bases from J; bases unmatched to any gene: 6. This CDR3 comprises 12 residues. Germline assignment: CDR1 SQVTM and CDR2 ANQGSEA. CDR3 residues: CSDDRDSTEAFF. For the CDR3, the DNA is TGCAGCGATGACCGGGACAGCACTGAAGCTTTCTTT.

V is TRBV27 and J is TRBJ2-7, with 9 nucleotides matching TRBD2. CDR1 is MNHEY, CDR2 SMNVEV, per germline (reference sequence). J was trimmed by 7 bases and V by 0 bases; bases with no gene match: 7. The CDR3 runs 15 residues. CDR3 residues: CASSLSSSGIGEQYF. The CDR3 coding sequence is TGTGCCAGCAGTTTATCGTCTAGCGGGATTGGGGAGCAGTACTTC.

The chain is built from TRBV7-8 and TRBJ2-5, with D tentatively TRBD1 (6 bases). Germline-derived CDR1 and CDR2 are SGHVS and FQNEAQ. Deletions cut 5 bases from V and 5 bases from J, with 24 bases between. CDR3 length equals 17 residues. The CDR3 sequence: CASSPPPPVRGDETQYF. The CDR3 nucleotides are TGTGCCAGCAGCCCCCCACCCCCCGTCAGGGGAGACGAGACCCAGTACTTC. Full variable domain (remainder filled in from reference TRBV7-8 and TRBJ2-5): GAGVSQSPRYKVAKRGQDVALRCDPISGHVSLFWYQQALGQGPEFLTYFQNEAQLDKSGLPSDRFFAERPEGSVSTLKIQRTQQEDSAVYLCASSPPPPVRGDETQYFGPGTRLLVL.

J is TRBJ2-3 and V is TRBV11-2, with 12 bases matching TRBD2. Looked up from germline, CDR1 is SGHAT and CDR2 is FQNNGV. Germline trimming cut 5 bases from V and 0 bases from J; bases unmatched to any gene: 9. The CDR3 consists of 18 residues. Written as DNA, the CDR3 is TGTGCCAGCAGCCCACTAGCGGGAGGCCTCTGGAGCACAGATACGCAGTATTTT. It translates to CASSPLAGGLWSTDTQYF.

The rearrangement links TRBV7-9 to TRBJ2-1; 12 bases align to TRBD2. CDR3 length: 15 residues. Germline assignment: CDR1 SEHNR and CDR2 FQNEAQ (reference sequence). The J segment lost 9 bases and the V segment lost 1 base, leaving 4 bases of the junction unmatched. The CDR3 is CASSLVRLAGAEQFF. The CDR3 DNA reads TGTGCCAGCAGCTTAGTTCGACTAGCGGGAGCTGAGCAGTTCTTC.

The chain links TRBV7-9 to TRBJ2-7; 10 nucleotides line up with TRBD2. The CDR3 is 16 amino acids. V shed 4 bases and J 2 bases; nucleotides not matched to a gene: 8. Germline V CDR1 and CDR2: SEHNR, FQNEAQ (reference sequence). CDR3 sequence (DNA): TGTGCCAGCAGCTCGTCCGGGACTAGCGTTACCTACGAGCAGTACTTC. Its translation is CASSSSGTSVTYEQYF.

This clone was recorded only once. DNA for the CDR3: TGCGCCAGCAGCTTGCGTGGCCCATCGACCGGGGAGCTGTTTTTT. As protein: CASSLRGPSTGELFF. The J gene is TRBJ2-2, the V gene TRBV5-1; no reliable D call. This CDR3 comprises 15 residues. V was shortened by 1 base and J by 5 bases, with 12 bases between the two germline ends. Germline assignment: CDR1 SGHRS and CDR2 YFSETQ.

The chain recombines TRBV27 with TRBJ2-7; TRBD2 matches 10 bases. From germline, CDR1 is MNHEY and CDR2 SMNVEV (reference sequence). The CDR3 is 14 residues long. V lost 7 bases to trimming and J lost 5 bases; unmatched junction nucleotides: 8. The CDR3 region has the DNA TGTGCCAGCACCGCGAGCGGGAGGGCAAACGAGCAGTACTTC. This translates into CASTASGRANEQYF.

In DNA, the CDR3 is TGTGCCAGCAACCCCGCCGGGGGGGAAGCTTTCTTT. Its translation is CASNPAGGEAFF. The chain links TRBV5-6 to TRBJ1-1; possible D gene TRBD1, 5 bases. The CDR3 has 12 residues. CDR1 is SGHDT and CDR2 is YYEEEE in the germline V gene. Deletions cut 6 bases from V and 8 bases from J, with 14 bases between.

The chain uses TRBV5-6 and TRBJ2-7; unclear D gene. The length of the CDR3 is 15 residues. V lost 4 bases to trimming and J lost 2 bases, with 16 bases between them. The germline V gene encodes CDR1 SGHDT and CDR2 YYEEEE. The CDR3 reads CASSLIPRPPYEQYF. DNA for the CDR3: TGTGCCAGCAGCCTGATTCCCAGGCCCCCCTACGAGCAGTACTTC.

This chain connects TRBV13 to TRBJ2-5; D is possibly TRBD1 or TRBD2 (5 bases each). V shed 3 bases and J shed 4 bases, with 12 bases lying between them. CDR1 is PRHDT and CDR2 is FYEKMQ in the germline V gene (reference sequence). The CDR3 is made up of 14 amino acids. The chain's CDR3 is CASSFGRGGETQYF. The CDR3 bases are TGTGCCAGCAGCTTTGGACGGGGCGGAGAGACCCAGTACTTC.

The CDR3 region has the DNA TGCAGCGCTTGGGGCGGACACCTACCCGCTAACTATGGCTACACCTTC. It encodes CSAWGGHLPANYGYTF. V usage is TRBV29-1 and J usage is TRBJ1-2; tentatively, D is TRBD1 (5 bases). Germline V gives CDR1 SQVTM, CDR2 ANQGSEA. V lost 7 bases and J 0 bases, leaving 21 bases between the germline ends. The CDR3 is 16 amino acids.

This clone has only one observation. V is TRBV27 and J is TRBJ1-1; 7 nucleotides align to TRBD1. The germline V gene encodes CDR1 MNHEY and CDR2 SMNVEV (reference sequence). The CDR3 covers 16 residues. Germline trimming cut 5 bases from V and 4 bases from J; bases unmatched to any gene: 13. The CDR3 region has the DNA TGTGCCAGCAGTCCCCAAACAGGGGCGGGTAGCACTGAAGCTTTCTTT. This sequence encodes CASSPQTGAGSTEAFF.

The gene calls are TRBV4-1 and TRBJ2-5; D is undetermined. This CDR3 is 15 amino acids long. V dropped 2 bases and J dropped 3 bases, with 13 bases sitting between them. Germline V gene sequence: CDR1 MGHRA, CDR2 YSYEKL. The CDR3 spells CASSQSRASKETQYF. CDR3 in DNA: TGCGCCAGCAGCCAATCACGGGCCTCCAAAGAGACCCAGTACTTC.

This clone was recorded a few times. The chain recombines TRBV9 with TRBJ2-7, with 7 bases fitting TRBD2. Germline lookup yields CDR1 SGDLS and CDR2 YYNGEE. The CDR3 runs to 15 residues. Trimming took 0 bases from V and 6 from J; bases not matched to a gene: 9. The CDR3 DNA reads as TGTGCCAGCAGCGTAGCCGGGCGGGAGTTTAGCGAGCAGTACTTC. It translates to CASSVAGREFSEQYF. Variable domain in full (rest from reference TRBV9 and TRBJ2-7): DSGVTQTPKHLITATGQRVTLRCSPRSGDLSVYWYQQSLDQGLQFLIQYYNGEERAKGNILERFSAQQFPDLHSELNLSSLELGDSALYFCASSVAGREFSEQYFGPGTRLTVT.

The V call is TRBV10-3, the J call TRBJ1-1, with D uncertain. Germline V gene lookup returns CDR1 ENHRY and CDR2 SYGVKD. Trimming pared 0 bases from V and 3 bases from J, leaving 5 bases between. CDR3 length equals 13 residues. The CDR3 region has the DNA TGTGCCATCAGTGAGTCGATATACACTGAAGCTTTCTTT. Protein product: CAISESIYTEAFF.

About this clone: This sample also contains other DNA sequences that code for the same CDR3. The rearrangement uses TRBV15 and TRBJ2-3, with no clear D. The CDR3 runs 16 residues. Germline V gene sequence: CDR1 LNHNV, CDR2 YYDKDF (reference sequence). Trimming removed 1 base at V and 0 bases at J, with 11 bases between. For the CDR3, the DNA is TGTGCCACCAGCAGAGGGGCCGGGCCGAGCACAGATACGCAGTATTTT. The encoded protein is CATSRGAGPSTDTQYF.

For this clone: Other DNA variants within this sample encode the same CDR3. The rearrangement uses TRBV7-3 and TRBJ2-3; 8 positions match TRBD2. Per the germline V gene, CDR1 is SGHTA and CDR2 is FQGTGA. The CDR3 has 15 amino acids. V lost 5 bases to trimming and J lost 0 bases; unmatched junction nucleotides: 4. The CDR3 sequence: CASSPGTSSTDTQYF. DNA of the CDR3: TGTGCCAGCAGCCCTGGGACTAGTAGCACAGATACGCAGTATTTT.

This chain connects TRBV28 to TRBJ2-1, with TRBD2 matching 11 bases. Trimming at V came to 3 bases and at J to 7 bases, leaving 8 bases not matched to a gene. CDR1 is MDHEN, CDR2 SYDVKM, per germline. The CDR3 loop spans 16 amino acids. CDR3 residues: CASSFPVVAGGNEQFF. Here the CDR3 DNA reads TGTGCCAGCAGTTTCCCGGTCGTAGCGGGAGGGAATGAGCAGTTCTTC.

The V gene is TRBV7-2, the J gene TRBJ2-1; D might be TRBD1 (6 bases). The CDR3 extends over 15 amino acids. V lost 5 bases to trimming and J lost 0 bases, with 11 bases between them. Germline V gene sequence: CDR1 SGHTA, CDR2 FQGNSA. The CDR3 protein is CASSLKQGSYNEQFF. The CDR3 bases are TGTGCCAGCAGCCTAAAACAGGGCTCCTACAATGAGCAGTTCTTC.